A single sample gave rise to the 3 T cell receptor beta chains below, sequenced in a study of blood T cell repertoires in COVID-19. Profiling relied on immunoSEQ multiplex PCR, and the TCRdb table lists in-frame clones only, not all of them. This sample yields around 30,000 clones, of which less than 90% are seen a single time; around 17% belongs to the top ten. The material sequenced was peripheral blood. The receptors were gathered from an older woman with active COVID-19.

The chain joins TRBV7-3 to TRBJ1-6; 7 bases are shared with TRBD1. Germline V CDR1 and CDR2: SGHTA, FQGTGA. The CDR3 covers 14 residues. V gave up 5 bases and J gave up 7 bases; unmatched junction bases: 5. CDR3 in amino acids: CASSLTGRNSPLHF. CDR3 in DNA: TGTGCCAGCAGCCTGACAGGGCGGAATTCACCCCTCCACTTT. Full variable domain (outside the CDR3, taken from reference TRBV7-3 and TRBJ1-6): GAGVSQTPSNKVTEKGKYVELRCDPISGHTALYWYRQSLGQGPEFLIYFQGTGAADDSGLPNDRFFAVRPEGSVSTLKIQRTERGDSAVYLCASSLTGRNSPLHFGNGTRLTVT.

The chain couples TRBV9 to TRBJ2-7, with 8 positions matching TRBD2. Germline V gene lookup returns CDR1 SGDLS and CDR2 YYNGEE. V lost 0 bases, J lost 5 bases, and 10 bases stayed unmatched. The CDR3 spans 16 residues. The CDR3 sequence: CASSVGGAGVVDEQYF. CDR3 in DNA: TGTGCCAGCAGCGTAGGTGGAGCGGGAGTAGTTGACGAGCAGTACTTC.

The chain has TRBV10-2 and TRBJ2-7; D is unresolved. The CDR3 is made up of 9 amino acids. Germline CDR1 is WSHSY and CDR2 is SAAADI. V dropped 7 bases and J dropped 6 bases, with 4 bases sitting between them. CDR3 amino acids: CASNSEQYF. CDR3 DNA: TGCGCCAGCAATAGCGAGCAGTACTTC.